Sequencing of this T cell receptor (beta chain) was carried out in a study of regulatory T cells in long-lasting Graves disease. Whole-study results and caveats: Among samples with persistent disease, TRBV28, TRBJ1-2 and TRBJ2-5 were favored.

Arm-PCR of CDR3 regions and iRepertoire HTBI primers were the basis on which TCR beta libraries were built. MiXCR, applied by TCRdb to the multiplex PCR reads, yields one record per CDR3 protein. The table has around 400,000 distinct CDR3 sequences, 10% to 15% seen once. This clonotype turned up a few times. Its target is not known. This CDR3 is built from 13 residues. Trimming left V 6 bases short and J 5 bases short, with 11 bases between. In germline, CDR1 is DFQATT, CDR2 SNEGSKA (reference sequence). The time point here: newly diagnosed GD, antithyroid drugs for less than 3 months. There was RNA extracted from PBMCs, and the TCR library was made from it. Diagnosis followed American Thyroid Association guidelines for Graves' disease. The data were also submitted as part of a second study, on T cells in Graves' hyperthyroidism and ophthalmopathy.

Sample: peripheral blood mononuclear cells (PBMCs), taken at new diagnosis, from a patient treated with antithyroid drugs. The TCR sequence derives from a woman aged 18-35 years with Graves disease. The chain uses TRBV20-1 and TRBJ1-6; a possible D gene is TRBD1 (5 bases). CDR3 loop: CSARRVDNSPLHF. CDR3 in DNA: TGCAGTGCCCGCAGGGTGGATAATTCACCCCTCCACTTT.